A selection of T cell receptor beta chains follows, all from one sample in a study of blood T cell repertoires in COVID-19. Profiled with immunoSEQ multiplex PCR; TCRdb holds only in-frame clones, not every one. The sample yields 200,000 to 250,000 clones, around 80% seen once. Sequencing was done on a sample of peripheral blood. The receptors come from a woman older than 75 with active or convalescent COVID-19. CDR3s leave out the opening cysteine and the closing phenylalanine or tryptophan. Fields, in order: V gene, J gene, CDR3 protein.

V gene: TRBV15
J gene: TRBJ2-3
CDR3 protein: ATSRELAGATDTQY

V gene: TRBV19
J gene: TRBJ1-6
CDR3 protein: ASSLRNSPLH

V gene: TRBV10-3
J gene: TRBJ2-5
CDR3 protein: AISSTSGGETQY

V gene: TRBV9
J gene: TRBJ2-3
CDR3 protein: ASSAGLAGGRSTDTQY

V gene: TRBV7-2
J gene: TRBJ2-2
CDR3 protein: ASSLAPGWGGRTGELF

V gene: TRBV4-1
J gene: TRBJ1-4
CDR3 protein: ASSQRPGQGNEKLF

V gene: TRBV5-1
J gene: TRBJ1-1
CDR3 protein: ASSSTGGGTEAF

V gene: TRBV6-2/TRBV6-3
J gene: TRBJ2-7
CDR3 protein: ASSAGLAGVDEQY

V gene: TRBV5-1
J gene: TRBJ1-1
CDR3 protein: ASLQGAGSTEAF

V gene: TRBV18
J gene: TRBJ1-4
CDR3 protein: ASSPPSQGSEKLF

V gene: TRBV6-5
J gene: TRBJ1-2
CDR3 protein: ASSPGVVGGYT

V gene: TRBV7-2
J gene: TRBJ2-7
CDR3 protein: ASTFGTGAYEQY

V gene: TRBV30
J gene: TRBJ1-1
CDR3 protein: AWQFQGASTEAF

V gene: TRBV28
J gene: TRBJ2-5
CDR3 protein: ASKTGGNNQETQY

V gene: TRBV3-1/TRBV3-2
J gene: TRBJ2-7
CDR3 protein: ASSQDRTSGRIQY

V gene: TRBV20-1
J gene: TRBJ2-7
CDR3 protein: SASSGTQGEQY

V gene: TRBV15
J gene: TRBJ2-2
CDR3 protein: ATSRGLGQPAGELF

V gene: TRBV20-1
J gene: TRBJ2-3
CDR3 protein: SASSQATDTQY

V gene: TRBV6-2/TRBV6-3
J gene: TRBJ2-2
CDR3 protein: ASSYPRGSGGLRELF

V gene: TRBV24-1
J gene: TRBJ2-3
CDR3 protein: ATSGGDTQY

V gene: TRBV7-3
J gene: TRBJ2-1
CDR3 protein: ASSANRDSFNEQF

V gene: TRBV11-2
J gene: TRBJ1-1
CDR3 protein: ASSPRQGSNTEAF

V gene: TRBV4-2
J gene: TRBJ2-5
CDR3 protein: ASSRTSGTSGGETQY

V gene: TRBV6-6
J gene: TRBJ1-5
CDR3 protein: ASRPGGFGSQPQH

V gene: TRBV5-6
J gene: TRBJ2-1
CDR3 protein: ASTIPGQNNEQF

V gene: TRBV20-1
J gene: TRBJ2-7
CDR3 protein: SASIGGGRNEQY

V gene: TRBV19
J gene: TRBJ2-3
CDR3 protein: ASRTVGGTDTQY

V gene: TRBV29-1
J gene: TRBJ2-2
CDR3 protein: SVEETSGRAGGELF

V gene: TRBV4-2
J gene: TRBJ2-5
CDR3 protein: ASSQDALAGGIQETQY

V gene: TRBV2
J gene: TRBJ1-5
CDR3 protein: ASSRFVNQPQH

V gene: TRBV29-1
J gene: TRBJ2-3
CDR3 protein: SIAVAQQGDTQY

V gene: TRBV7-2
J gene: TRBJ2-7
CDR3 protein: ASSLGRRDYEQY

V gene: TRBV5-4
J gene: TRBJ2-7
CDR3 protein: ASSLMGQGGSNEQY

V gene: TRBV14
J gene: TRBJ2-5
CDR3 protein: ASSQVGSSGRGETQY

V gene: TRBV28
J gene: TRBJ1-3
CDR3 protein: ASQGTSSGNTIY

V gene: TRBV24-1
J gene: TRBJ1-2
CDR3 protein: ATSDQTGNYGYT

V gene: TRBV4-3
J gene: TRBJ2-7
CDR3 protein: ASSQQWATYEQY

V gene: TRBV11-2
J gene: TRBJ2-7
CDR3 protein: ASSYSGGIYEQY

V gene: TRBV5-1
J gene: TRBJ2-5
CDR3 protein: ASTSGGAEGETQY